Shown below are 13 T cell receptor beta chains from a single sample sequenced in a study of OX40 agonist ivuxolimab in advanced cancers. Sequencing used immunoSEQ multiplex PCR; TCRdb keeps in-frame clones, though not all of them. The profile covers 60,000 to 75,000 clones, with 91% appearing a single time and roughly 14% taken by the ten largest. Sequencing used CD4+ or CD8+ T cells sorted from blood, obtained in a trial of the OX40 agonist ivuxolimab. The receptors originated from an adult with an advanced solid tumor such as melanoma, head and neck, liver or kidney cancer.

V usage is TRBV2 and J usage is TRBJ2-7, with TRBD1 matching 11 bases. The CDR3 contains 14 residues. V trimming: 6 bases; J trimming: 3 bases; junction bases outside the gene matches: 4. Germline V gene lookup returns CDR1 SNHLY and CDR2 FYNNEI. CDR3 coding DNA: TGTGCCAGCAGCGCCGGGACAGGGGGCTACGAGCAGTACTTC. This encodes CASSAGTGGYEQYF.

CDR3 in amino acids: CASSLATPAGNQPQHF. The DNA for the CDR3 is TGTGCCAGCAGCTTGGCGACGCCGGCGGGCAATCAGCCCCAGCATTTT. The chain is built from TRBV5-6 and TRBJ1-5; D gene unclear. Deletions cut 0 bases from V and 2 bases from J, with 12 bases between. CDR3 size: 16 residues. Germline CDR1 is SGHDT and CDR2 is YYEEEE.

V and J are TRBV14 and TRBJ2-1, with TRBD2 identical over 14 bases. Trimming at V came to 0 bases and at J to 10 bases, leaving 2 bases not matched to a gene. CDR3 length equals 15 residues. Germline V gene lookup returns CDR1 SGHDN and CDR2 FVKESK. The CDR3: CASSQEGTSGSEQFF. As DNA, the CDR3 is TGTGCCAGCAGCCAAGAGGGGACTAGCGGGAGCGAGCAGTTCTTC.

The rearrangement joins TRBV4-3 to TRBJ2-5, with D possibly TRBD2 on 5 matching bases. The CDR3 sequence is 16 residues long. Germline V gene lookup returns CDR1 LGHNA and CDR2 YSLEER. V lost 1 base and J lost 0, with 12 bases in between. CDR3 sequence: CASSQGAAEYQETQYF. CDR3 DNA sequence: TGCGCCAGCAGCCAAGGGGCAGCGGAGTACCAAGAGACCCAGTACTTC.

V usage is TRBV19 and J usage is TRBJ1-1; TRBD1 matches at 7 bases. Trimming removed 10 bases from V and 1 base from J; junction bases left unmatched: 3. Germline V lookup: CDR1 LNHDA, CDR2 SQIVND (reference sequence). The CDR3 spans 12 residues. The CDR3 DNA is TGTGCCACCTACAGGGGGAACACTGAAGCTTTCTTT. Translating it yields CATYRGNTEAFF.

DNA of the CDR3: TGCGCCAGCAGCCAATCCAGGGGTGGTGAGCAGTTCTTC. Its protein product is CASSQSRGGEQFF. The chain couples TRBV4-3 to TRBJ2-1; tentatively, D is TRBD1 (6 bases). Germline CDR1 reads LGHNA; CDR2 reads YSLEER. V gave up 2 bases and J gave up 9 bases, with 11 bases separating them. The CDR3 loop spans 13 amino acids.

The chain recombines TRBV7-8 with TRBJ2-7; TRBD1 matches at 10 bases. The V gene end was trimmed by 5 bases and the J gene end by 1 base; junction bases not matched to a gene: 14. Germline CDR1 SGHVS, CDR2 FQNEAQ. The CDR3 sequence is 18 residues long. The CDR3 spells CASSPRVLDRGSSYEQYF. CDR3 sequence (DNA): TGTGCCAGCAGCCCGCGAGTGTTGGACAGGGGGTCTTCCTACGAGCAGTACTTC.

This clone came up once. V gene TRBV28 combines with J gene TRBJ1-6; 9 positions agree with TRBD1. The CDR3 sequence is 15 residues long. V lost 6 bases and J lost 8; bases outside the gene matches: 8. Per germline, CDR1 MDHEN and CDR2 SYDVKM. The CDR3 loop reads CASSTRDRAYSPLHF. As DNA, the CDR3 is TGTGCCAGCAGCACCCGGGACAGGGCCTATTCACCCCTCCACTTT.

In DNA, the CDR3 is TGTGCCAGCAGTGAACTTATAGGGACCTATCGCAATCAGCCCCAGCATTTT. Protein: CASSELIGTYRNQPQHF. The chain recombines TRBV6-1 with TRBJ1-5, with a tentative D call TRBD1 (5 bases). The CDR3 is 17 residues long. The ends were cut back, 2 bases at V and 2 bases at J, with 16 bases in the middle. Germline CDR1 is MNHNS and CDR2 is SASEGT.

The chain has TRBV6-5 and TRBJ2-7, with 12 nucleotides matching TRBD1. Trimming at V came to 5 bases and at J to 3 bases, leaving 5 bases not matched to a gene. Germline V CDR1 and CDR2: MNHEY, SVGAGI. The CDR3 contains 15 residues. Here the CDR3 DNA reads TGTGCCAGCAGTGGCGGGACAGGGGGCTTCTACGAGCAGTACTTC. Its protein product is CASSGGTGGFYEQYF.

The chain uses TRBV6-1 and TRBJ1-4, with 9 bases matching TRBD1. V was clipped by 11 bases and J by 5 bases; unmatched bases: 9. CDR1 is MNHNS, CDR2 SASEGT, per germline. This CDR3 region has 14 residues. The CDR3 nucleotides are TGTGCCGGACAAACAGGGGGCGAGAATGAAAAACTGTTTTTT. This codes for CAGQTGGENEKLFF.

The CDR3 DNA follows: TGTGCCAGCAGCCAACTAGCGGGAGGCGATAATGAGCAGTTCTTC. Protein product: CASSQLAGGDNEQFF. V usage is TRBV2 and J usage is TRBJ2-1; 12 nucleotides line up with TRBD2. Germline CDR1 is SNHLY and CDR2 is FYNNEI. The CDR3 runs to 15 residues. Trimming took 6 bases from V and 7 from J; bases not matched to a gene: 7.

This clone has a single count. A read error may account for a junction end that differs from germline. J is TRBJ1-5 and V is TRBV7-7, with 9 bases fitting TRBD1. Germline V lookup: CDR1 SSHAT, CDR2 FNYEAQ (reference sequence). This CDR3 has 16 residues. For the CDR3, the DNA is TGTGCTAGCAGCCTCAATGGGGGACAGGGTTGCCAGCCCCAGCATTTT. Protein sequence: CASSLNGGQGCQPQHF.